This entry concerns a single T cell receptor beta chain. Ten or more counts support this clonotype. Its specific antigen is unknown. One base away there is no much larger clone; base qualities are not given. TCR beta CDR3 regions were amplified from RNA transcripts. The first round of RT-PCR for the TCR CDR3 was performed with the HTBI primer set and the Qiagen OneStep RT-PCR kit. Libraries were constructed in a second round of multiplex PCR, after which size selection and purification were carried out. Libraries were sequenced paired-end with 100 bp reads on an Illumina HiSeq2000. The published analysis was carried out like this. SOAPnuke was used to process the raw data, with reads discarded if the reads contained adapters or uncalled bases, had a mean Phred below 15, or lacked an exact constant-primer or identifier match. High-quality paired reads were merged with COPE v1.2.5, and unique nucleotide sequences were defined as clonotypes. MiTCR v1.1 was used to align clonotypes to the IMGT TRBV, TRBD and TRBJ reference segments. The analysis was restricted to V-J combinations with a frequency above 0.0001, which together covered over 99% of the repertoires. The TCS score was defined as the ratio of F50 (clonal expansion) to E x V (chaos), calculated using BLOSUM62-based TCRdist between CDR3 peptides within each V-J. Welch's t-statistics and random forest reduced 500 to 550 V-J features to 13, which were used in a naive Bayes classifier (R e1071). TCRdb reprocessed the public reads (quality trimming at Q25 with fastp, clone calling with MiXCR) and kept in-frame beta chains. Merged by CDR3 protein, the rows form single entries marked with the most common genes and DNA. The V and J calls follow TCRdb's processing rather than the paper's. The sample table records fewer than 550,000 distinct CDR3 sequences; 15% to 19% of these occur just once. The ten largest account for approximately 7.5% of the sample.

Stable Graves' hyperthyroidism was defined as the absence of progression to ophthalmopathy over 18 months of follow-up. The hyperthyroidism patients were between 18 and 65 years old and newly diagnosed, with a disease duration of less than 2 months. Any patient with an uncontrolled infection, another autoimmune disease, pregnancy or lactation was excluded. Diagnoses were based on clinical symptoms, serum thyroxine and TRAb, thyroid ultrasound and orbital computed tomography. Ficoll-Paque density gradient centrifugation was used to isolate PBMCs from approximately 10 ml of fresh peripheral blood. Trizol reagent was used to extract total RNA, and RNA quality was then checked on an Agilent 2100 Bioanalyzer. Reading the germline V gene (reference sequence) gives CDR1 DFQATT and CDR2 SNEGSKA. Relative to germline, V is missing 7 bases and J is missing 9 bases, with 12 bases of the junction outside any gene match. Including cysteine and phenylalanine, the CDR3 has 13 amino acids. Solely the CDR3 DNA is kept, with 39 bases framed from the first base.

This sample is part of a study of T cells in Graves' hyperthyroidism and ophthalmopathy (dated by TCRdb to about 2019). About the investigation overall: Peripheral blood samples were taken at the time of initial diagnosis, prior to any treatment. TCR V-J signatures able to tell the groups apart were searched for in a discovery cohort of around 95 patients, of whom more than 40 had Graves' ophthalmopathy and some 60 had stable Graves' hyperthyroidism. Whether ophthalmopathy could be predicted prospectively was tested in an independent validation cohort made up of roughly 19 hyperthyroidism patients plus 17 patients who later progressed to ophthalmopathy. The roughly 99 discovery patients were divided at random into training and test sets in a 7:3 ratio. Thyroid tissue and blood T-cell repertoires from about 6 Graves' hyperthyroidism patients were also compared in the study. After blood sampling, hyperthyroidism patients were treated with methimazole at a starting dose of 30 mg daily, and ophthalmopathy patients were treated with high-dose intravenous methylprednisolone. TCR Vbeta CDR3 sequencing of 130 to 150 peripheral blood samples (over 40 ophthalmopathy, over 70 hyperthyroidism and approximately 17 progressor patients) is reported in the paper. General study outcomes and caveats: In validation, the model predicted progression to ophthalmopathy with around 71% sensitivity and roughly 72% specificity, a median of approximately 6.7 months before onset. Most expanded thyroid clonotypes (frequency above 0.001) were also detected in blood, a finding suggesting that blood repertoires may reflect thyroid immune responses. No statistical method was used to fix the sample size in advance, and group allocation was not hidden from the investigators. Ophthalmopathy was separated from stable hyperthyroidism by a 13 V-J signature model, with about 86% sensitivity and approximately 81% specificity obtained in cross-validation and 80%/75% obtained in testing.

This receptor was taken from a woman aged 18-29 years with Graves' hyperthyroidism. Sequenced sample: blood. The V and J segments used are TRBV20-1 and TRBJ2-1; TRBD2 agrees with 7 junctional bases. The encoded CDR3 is CSVIGGSAAEQFF. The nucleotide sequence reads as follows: TGCAGTGTAATCGGCGGGAGTGCGGCTGAGCAGTTCTTC.